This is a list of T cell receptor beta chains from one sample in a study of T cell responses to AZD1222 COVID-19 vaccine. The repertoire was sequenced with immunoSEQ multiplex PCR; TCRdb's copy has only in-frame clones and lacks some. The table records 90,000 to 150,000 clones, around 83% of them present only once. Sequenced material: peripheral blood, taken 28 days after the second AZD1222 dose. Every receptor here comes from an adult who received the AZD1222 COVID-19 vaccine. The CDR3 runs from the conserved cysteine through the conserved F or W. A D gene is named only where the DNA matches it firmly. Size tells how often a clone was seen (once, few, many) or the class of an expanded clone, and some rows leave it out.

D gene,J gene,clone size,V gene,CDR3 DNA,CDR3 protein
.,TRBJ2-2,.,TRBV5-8,TGTGCCAGCAGTTATATGACACTGGTACCCGGGGAGCTGTTTTTT,CASSYMTLVPGELFF
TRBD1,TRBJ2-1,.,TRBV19,TGTGCCAGTAGTCCCGGGACAGGGGACTACAATGAGCAGTTCTTC,CASSPGTGDYNEQFF
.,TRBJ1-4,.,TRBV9,TGTGCCAGCAGCTATAATGGTGGGGAAAAACTGTTTTTT,CASSYNGGEKLFF
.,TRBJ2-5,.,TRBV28,TGTGCCAGCAGGGGTAGACAGCAAGAGACCCAGTACTTC,CASRGRQQETQYF
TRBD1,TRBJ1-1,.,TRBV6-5,TGTGCCAGCAGCCACAGGGGGCTCTTGAACACTGAAGCTTTCTTT,CASSHRGLLNTEAFF
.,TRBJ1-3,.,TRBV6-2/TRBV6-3,TGTGCCAGCAGCCCTGCCAGGGCTGGAAACACCATATATTTT,CASSPARAGNTIYF
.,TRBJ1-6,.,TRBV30,TGTGCCTGGAGTGAAGGGCATGTAGGACCCCTCCACTTT,CAWSEGHVGPLHF
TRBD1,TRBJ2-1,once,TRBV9,TGTGCCAGCAGCGTAGCTGGGGGGACAGGGAACAATGAGCAGTTCTTC,CASSVAGGTGNNEQFF
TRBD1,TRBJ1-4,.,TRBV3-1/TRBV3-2,TGTGCCAGCAGCCTGGGACAGCAAAATGAAAAACTGTTTTTT,CASSLGQQNEKLFF
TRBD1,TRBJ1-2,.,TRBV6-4,TGTGCCAGCAGTCCAAGGACAGGGGGGTTCTATGGCTACACCTTC,CASSPRTGGFYGYTF